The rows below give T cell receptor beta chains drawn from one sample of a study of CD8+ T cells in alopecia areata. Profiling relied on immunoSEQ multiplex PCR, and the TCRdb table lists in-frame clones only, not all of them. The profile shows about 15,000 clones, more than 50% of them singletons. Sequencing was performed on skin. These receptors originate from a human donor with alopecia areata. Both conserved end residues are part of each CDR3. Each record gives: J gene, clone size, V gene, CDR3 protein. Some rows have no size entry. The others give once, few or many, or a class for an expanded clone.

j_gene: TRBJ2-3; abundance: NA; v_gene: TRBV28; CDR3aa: CASSLNLLGLNTDTQYF
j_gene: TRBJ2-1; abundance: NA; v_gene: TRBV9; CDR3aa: CASSSGTCGRAYNEQFF
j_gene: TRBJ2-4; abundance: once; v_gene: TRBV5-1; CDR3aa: CASSLGLQNIQYF
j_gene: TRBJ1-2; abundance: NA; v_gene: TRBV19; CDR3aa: CASGAGWNYGYTF
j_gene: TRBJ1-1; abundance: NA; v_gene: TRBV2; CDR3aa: CASISGTETFF
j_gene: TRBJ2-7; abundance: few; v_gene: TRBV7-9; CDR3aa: CASSLPQREDEQYF
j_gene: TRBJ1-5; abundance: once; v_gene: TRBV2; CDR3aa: CASSPGTSNQPQHF
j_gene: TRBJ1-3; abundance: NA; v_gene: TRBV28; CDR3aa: CASSLMAAVPSGNTIYF
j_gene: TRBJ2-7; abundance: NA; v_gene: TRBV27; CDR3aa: CASSLKTGGLGYEQYF
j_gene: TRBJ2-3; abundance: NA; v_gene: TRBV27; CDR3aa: CASSLGWGQGQDTQYF
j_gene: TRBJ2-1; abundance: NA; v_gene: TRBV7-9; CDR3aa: CASSLRIGLAAYNEQFF
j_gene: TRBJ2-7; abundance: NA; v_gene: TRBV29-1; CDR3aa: CSVIGTSGTYEQYF
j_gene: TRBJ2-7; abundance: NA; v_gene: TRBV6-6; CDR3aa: CAIKGGAGDEQYF
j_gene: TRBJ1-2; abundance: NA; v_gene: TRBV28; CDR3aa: CASSSGGYGYTF
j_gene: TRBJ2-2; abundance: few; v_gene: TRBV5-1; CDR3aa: CASSGGANTGELFF
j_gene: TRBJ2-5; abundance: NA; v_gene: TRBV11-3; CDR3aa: CASSPWDSQETQYF
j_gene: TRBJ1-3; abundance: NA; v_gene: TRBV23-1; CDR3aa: CASSPTSDAHSGNTIYF
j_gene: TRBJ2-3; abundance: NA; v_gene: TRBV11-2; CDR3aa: CASSFRGLDTQYF
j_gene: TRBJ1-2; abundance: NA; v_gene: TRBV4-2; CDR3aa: CASSLWDRGRDGYTF
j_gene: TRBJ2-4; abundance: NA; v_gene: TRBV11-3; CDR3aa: CASSSLDRFLSAKNIQYF
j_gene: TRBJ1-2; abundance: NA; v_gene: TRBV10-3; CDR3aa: CAAQPTELYGYTF
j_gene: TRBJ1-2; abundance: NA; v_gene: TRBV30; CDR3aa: CAWSVGQGILSSGYTF
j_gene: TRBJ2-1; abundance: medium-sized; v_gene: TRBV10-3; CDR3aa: CAISGKGLVVNEQFF
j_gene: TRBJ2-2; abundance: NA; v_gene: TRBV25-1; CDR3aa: CASSGTSVSGELFF
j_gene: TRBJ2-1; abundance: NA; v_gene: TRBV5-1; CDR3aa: CASSSERFSYNEQFF
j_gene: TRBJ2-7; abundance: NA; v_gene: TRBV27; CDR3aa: CASSLLRTGGPYEQYF
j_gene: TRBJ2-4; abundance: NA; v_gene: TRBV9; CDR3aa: CASSATASWEAKNIQYF
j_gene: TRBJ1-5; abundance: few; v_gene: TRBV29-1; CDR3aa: CSVGEDSNQPQHF
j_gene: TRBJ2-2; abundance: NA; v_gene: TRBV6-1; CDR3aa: CASSAAFRPNTGELFF
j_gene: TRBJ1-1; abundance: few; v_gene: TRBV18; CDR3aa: CASSPQGASNTEAFF
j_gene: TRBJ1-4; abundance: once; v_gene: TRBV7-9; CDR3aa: CASSGRTGVNEKLFF
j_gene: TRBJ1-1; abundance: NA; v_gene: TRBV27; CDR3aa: CASSSNMNTEAFF
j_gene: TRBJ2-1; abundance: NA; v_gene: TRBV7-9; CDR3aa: CASSLAKQFF
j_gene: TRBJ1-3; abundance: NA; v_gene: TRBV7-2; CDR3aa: CASSSQQGSSGNTIYF
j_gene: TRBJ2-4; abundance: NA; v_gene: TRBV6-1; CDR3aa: CASRVIRGDIQYF
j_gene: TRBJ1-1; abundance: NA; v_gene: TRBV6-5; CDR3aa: CASSRTGGNTEAFF
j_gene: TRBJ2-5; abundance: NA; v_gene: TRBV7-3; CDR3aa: CASRQPRVDRGGLETQYF
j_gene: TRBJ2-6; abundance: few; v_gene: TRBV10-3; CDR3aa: CAISEHLGTSGSSGANVLTF
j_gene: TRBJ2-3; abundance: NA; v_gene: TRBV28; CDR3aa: CASSQFRANTDTQYF
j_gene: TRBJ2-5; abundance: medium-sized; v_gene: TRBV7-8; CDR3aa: CASSLPGLRQETQYF